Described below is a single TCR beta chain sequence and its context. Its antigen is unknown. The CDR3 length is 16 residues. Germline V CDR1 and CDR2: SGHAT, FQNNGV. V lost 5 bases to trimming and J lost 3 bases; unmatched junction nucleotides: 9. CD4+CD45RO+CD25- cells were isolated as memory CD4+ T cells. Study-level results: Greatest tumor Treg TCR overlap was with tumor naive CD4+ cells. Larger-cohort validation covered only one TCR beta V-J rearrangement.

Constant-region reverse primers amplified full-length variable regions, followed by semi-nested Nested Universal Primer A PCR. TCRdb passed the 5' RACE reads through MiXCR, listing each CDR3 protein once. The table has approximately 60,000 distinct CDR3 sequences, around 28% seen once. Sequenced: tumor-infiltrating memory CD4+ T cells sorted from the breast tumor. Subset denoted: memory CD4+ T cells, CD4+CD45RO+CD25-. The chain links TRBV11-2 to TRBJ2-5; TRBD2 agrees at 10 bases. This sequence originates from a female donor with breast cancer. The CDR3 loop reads CASSTGLAATKETQYF. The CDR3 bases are TGTGCCAGCAGCACCGGACTAGCGGCAACAAAAGAGACCCAGTACTTC.